Listed below are T cell receptor beta chains from one sample, sequenced in a study of regulatory T cells in long-lasting Graves disease. TCRdb reprocessed the multiplex PCR reads with MiXCR, giving one entry per CDR3 protein. The repertoire holds approximately 350,000 distinct CDR3 sequences, with roughly a sixth as singletons. The same sample was also studied in work on T cells in Graves' hyperthyroidism and ophthalmopathy.

Sample: peripheral blood mononuclear cells (PBMCs), taken at new diagnosis, from a patient treated with antithyroid drugs. Receptor source: a man aged 35-49 years with Graves disease. CDR3s include the opening cysteine and the closing phenylalanine or tryptophan. A D gene is named only where the DNA matches it firmly. The size field is filled for only some rows; it gives once, few, many or a size class.

V,D,J,size,CDR3,DNA
TRBV27,TRBD1,TRBJ2-1,few,CASSTQGADEQFF,TGTGCCAGCAGTACGCAGGGGGCAGATGAGCAGTTCTTC
TRBV20-1,.,TRBJ1-6,many,CSASEDLGSPLHF,TGCAGTGCTAGTGAGGATCTTGGTTCACCCCTCCACTTT
TRBV9,TRBD1,TRBJ1-2,many,CASSVEGRGLAYYGYTF,TGTGCCAGCAGCGTAGAAGGCAGGGGGTTGGCGTACTATGGCTACACCTTC
TRBV18,.,TRBJ2-1,.,CASSPSGTGQFF,TGTGCCAGCTCACCTAGCGGGACAGGGCAGTTCTTC
TRBV29-1,.,TRBJ1-3,.,CSVMFQDSGNTIYF,TGCAGCGTTATGTTCCAAGACTCTGGAAACACCATATATTTT
TRBV5-1,.,TRBJ1-6,few,CASSLDSDDNSPLHF,TGCGCCAGCAGCTTGGATTCCGATGATAATTCACCCCTCCACTTT
TRBV28,.,TRBJ1-5,many,CASSFVGGRAIGDQPQHF,TGTGCCAGCAGTTTCGTGGGCGGGCGGGCAATTGGGGATCAGCCCCAGCATTTT
TRBV18,.,TRBJ2-3,many,CASSPGQGLRPDTQYF,TGTGCCAGCTCACCCGGGCAGGGCCTCCGTCCAGATACGCAGTATTTT
TRBV12-3/TRBV12-4,TRBD1,TRBJ2-7,many,CASRPHPGTGGNEQYF,TGTGCCAGCAGGCCTCACCCCGGGACAGGGGGCAACGAGCAGTACTTC
TRBV3-1,TRBD2,TRBJ2-3,many,CASSQVAGGRDTQYF,TGTGCCAGCAGCCAAGTAGCGGGGGGGAGAGATACGCAGTATTTT
TRBV27,TRBD2,TRBJ2-1,few,CASSTRLAGGGAYNEQFF,TGTGCCAGCAGTACTAGACTAGCGGGGGGGGGGGCCTACAATGAGCAGTTCTTC
TRBV5-1,TRBD1,TRBJ1-1,many,CASSLAAGGLTEAFF,TGCGCCAGCAGCTTGGCGGCAGGGGGCCTCACTGAAGCTTTCTTT
TRBV24-1,TRBD2,TRBJ2-3,many,CATSEFLAGTDTQYF,TGTGCCACCAGTGAATTCCTAGCGGGCACAGATACGCAGTATTTT
TRBV7-9,.,TRBJ1-1,.,CASTGLGAEAFF,TGTGCCAGCACCGGACTTGGCGCTGAAGCTTTCTTT
TRBV20-1,TRBD1,TRBJ2-5,many,CSGKTGDQETQYF,TGCAGTGGAAAAACAGGGGATCAAGAGACCCAGTACTTC
TRBV18,TRBD2,TRBJ2-5,few,CASSPLPPSGPRETQYF,TGTGCCAGCTCACCGCTACCCCCTAGCGGACCCAGAGAGACCCAGTACTTC
TRBV2,.,TRBJ2-1,once,CASSSKGGYYNEQFF,TGTGCCAGCAGTTCAAAAGGGGGGTACTACAATGAGCAGTTCTTC
TRBV7-3,.,TRBJ2-2,many,CASSSHTGELFF,TGTGCCAGCAGTTCTCATACCGGGGAGCTGTTTTTT
TRBV20-1,TRBD2,TRBJ2-1,.,CSAHSGGADGQFF,TGCAGTGCTCATAGCGGGGGGGCCGACGGGCAGTTCTTC